This T cell receptor beta chain was observed in a study of T cells in Graves' hyperthyroidism and ophthalmopathy. This CDR3 is 15 amino acids long. Trimming took 5 bases from V and 1 from J, leaving 12 bases between them. Germline loops: CDR1 SGHTA, CDR2 FQGNSA. This clonotype has only a few counts. It was RNA transcripts that yielded the amplified TCR beta CDR3 regions. In the first-round RT-PCR of the TCR CDR3, the HTBI primer set was used. MiXCR was run by TCRdb on the multiplex PCR reads, yielding one entry per CDR3 protein. The sample has around 800,000 distinct CDR3 sequences; roughly 37% are singletons.

This receptor was identified in a young man with Graves' hyperthyroidism. Material: blood. The chain uses TRBV7-2 and TRBJ1-3, with D possibly TRBD1 on 6 matching bases. CDR3: CASSRDTRSGNTIYF. CDR3 sequence (DNA): TGTGCCAGCAGCCGGGACACCCGGTCTGGAAACACCATATATTTT.